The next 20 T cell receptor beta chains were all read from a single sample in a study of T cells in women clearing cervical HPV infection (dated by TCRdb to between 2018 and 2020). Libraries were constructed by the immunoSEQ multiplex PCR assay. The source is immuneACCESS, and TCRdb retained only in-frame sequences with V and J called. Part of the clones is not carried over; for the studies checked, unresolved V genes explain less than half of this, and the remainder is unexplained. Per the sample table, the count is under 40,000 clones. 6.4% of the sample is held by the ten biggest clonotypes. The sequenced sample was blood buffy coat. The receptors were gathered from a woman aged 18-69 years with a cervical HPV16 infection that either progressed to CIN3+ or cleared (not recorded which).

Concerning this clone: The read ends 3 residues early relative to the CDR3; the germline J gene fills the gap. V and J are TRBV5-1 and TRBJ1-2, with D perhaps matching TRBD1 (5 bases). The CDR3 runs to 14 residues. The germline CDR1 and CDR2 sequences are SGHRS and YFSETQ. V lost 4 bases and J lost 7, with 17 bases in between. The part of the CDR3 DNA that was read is TGCGCCAGCAGCCCGGCATCACAGGAAAGTGGC. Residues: CASSPASQESG. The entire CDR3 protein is CASSPASQESGYTF. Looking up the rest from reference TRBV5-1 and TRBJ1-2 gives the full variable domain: KAGVTQTPRYLIKTRGQQVTLSCSPISGHRSVSWYQQTPGQGLQFLFEYFSETQRNKGNFPGRFSGRQFSNSRSEMNVSTLELGDSALYLCASSPASQESGYTFGSGTRLTVV.

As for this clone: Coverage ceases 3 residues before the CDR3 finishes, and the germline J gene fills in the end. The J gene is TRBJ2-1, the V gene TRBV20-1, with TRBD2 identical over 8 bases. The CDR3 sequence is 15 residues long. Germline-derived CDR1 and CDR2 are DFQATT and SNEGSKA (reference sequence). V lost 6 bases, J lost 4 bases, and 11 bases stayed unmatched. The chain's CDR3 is CSAPPGGSGYNEQFF. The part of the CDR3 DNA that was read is TGCAGTGCCCCACCGGGGGGGTCGGGTTACAATGAG.

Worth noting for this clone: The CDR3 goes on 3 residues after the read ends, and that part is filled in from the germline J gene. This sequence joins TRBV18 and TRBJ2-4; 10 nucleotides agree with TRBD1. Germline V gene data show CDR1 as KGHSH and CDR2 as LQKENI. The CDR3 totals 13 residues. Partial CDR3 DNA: TGTGCCAGCTCGGGACAGGGGAACTATGGT. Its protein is CASSGQGNYG. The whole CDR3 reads CASSGQGNYGQYF.

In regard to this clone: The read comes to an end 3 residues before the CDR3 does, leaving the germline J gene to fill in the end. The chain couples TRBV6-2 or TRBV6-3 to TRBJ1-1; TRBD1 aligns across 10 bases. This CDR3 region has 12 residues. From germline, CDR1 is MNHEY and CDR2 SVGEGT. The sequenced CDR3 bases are TGTGCCAGCAGTGACAGGGGGCAGGAA. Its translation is CASSDRGQE. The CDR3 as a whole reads CASSDRGQEAFF.

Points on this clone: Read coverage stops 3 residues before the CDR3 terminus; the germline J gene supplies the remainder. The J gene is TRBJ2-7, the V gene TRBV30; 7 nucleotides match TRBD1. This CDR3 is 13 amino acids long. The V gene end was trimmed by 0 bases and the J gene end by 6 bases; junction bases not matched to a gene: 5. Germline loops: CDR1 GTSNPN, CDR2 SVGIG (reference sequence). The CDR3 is CAWSVTGAGEQYF. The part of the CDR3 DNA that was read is TGTGCCTGGAGTGTCACAGGGGCCGGCGAG.

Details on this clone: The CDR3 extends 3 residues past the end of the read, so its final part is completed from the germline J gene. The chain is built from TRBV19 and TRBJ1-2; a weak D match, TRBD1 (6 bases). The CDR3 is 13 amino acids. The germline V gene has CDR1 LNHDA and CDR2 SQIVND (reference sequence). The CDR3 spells CASSPRTVYDYTF. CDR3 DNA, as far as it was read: TGTGCCAGTAGTCCCAGGACAGTTTACGAC.

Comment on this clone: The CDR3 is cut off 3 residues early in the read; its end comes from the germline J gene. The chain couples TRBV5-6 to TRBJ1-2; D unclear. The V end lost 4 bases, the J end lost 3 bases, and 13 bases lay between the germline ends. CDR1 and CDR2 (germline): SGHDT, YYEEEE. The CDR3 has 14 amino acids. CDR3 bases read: TGTGCCAGCAGCCGGGGTTCAACCGACTATGGC. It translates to CASSRGSTDYG. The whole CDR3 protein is CASSRGSTDYGYTF. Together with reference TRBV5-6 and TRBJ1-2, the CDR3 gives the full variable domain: DAGVTQSPTHLIKTRGQQVTLRCSPKSGHDTVSWYQQALGQGPQFIFQYYEEEERQRGNFPDRFSGHQFPNYSSELNVNALLLGDSALYLCASSRGSTDYGYTFGSGTRLTVV.

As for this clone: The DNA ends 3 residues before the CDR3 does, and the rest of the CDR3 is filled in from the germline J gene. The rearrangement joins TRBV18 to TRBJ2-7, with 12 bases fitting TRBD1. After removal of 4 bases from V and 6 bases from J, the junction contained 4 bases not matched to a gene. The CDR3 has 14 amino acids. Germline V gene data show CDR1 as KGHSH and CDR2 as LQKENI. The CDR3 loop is CASSLWDRGREQYF. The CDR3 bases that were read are TGTGCCAGCTCACTTTGGGACAGGGGGCGCGAG.

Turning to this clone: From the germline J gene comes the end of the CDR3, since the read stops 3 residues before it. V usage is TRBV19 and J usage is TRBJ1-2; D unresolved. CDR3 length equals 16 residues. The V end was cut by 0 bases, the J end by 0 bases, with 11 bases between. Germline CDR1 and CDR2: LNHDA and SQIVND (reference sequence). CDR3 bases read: TGTGCCAGTAGTATAGATTCGGCAGGAGCTAACTATGGC. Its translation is CASSIDSAGANYG. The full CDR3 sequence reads CASSIDSAGANYGYTF.

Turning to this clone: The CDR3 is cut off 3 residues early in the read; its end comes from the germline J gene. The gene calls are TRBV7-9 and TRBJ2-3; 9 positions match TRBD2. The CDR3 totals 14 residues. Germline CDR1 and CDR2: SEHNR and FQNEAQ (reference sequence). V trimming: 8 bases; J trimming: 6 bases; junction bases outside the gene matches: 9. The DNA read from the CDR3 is TGTGCCAGCTCGCCAGGGCTAGCGGGGGATACG. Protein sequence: CASSPGLAGDT. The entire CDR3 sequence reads CASSPGLAGDTQYF.

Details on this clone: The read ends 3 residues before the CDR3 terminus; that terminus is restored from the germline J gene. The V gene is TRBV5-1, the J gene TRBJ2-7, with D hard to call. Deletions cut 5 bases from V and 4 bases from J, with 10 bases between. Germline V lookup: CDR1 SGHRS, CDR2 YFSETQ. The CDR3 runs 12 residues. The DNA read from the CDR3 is TGCGCCAGCAGGCAGGATTATTACGAG. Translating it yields CASRQDYYE. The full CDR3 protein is CASRQDYYEQYF.

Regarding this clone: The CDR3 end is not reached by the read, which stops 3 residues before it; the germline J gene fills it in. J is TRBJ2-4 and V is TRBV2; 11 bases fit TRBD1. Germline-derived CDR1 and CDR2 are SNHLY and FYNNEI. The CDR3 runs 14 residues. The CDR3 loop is CASSEAGQGVGQYF. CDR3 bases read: TGTGCCAGCAGTGAAGCGGGACAGGGGGTTGGT.

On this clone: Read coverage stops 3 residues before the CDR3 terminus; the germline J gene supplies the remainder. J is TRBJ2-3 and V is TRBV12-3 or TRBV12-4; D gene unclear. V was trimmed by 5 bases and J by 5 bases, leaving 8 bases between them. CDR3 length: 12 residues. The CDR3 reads CASSPTGDTQYF. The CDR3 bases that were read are TGTGCCAGCAGTCCCACCGGAGATACG.

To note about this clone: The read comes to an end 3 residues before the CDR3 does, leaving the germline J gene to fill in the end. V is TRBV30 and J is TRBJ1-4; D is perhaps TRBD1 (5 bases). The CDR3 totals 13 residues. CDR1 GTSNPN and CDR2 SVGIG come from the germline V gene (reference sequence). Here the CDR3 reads CAWSVRGAGKLFF. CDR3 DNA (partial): TGTGCCTGGAGTGTACGTGGGGCGGGGAAA.

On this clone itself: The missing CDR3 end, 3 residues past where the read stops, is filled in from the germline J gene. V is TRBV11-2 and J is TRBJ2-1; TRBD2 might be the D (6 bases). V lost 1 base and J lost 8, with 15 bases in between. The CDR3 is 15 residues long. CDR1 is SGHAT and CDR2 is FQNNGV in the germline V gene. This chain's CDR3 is CASSLGSLGGDEQFF. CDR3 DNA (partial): TGTGCCAGCAGCTTAGGGTCATTGGGCGGGGATGAG.

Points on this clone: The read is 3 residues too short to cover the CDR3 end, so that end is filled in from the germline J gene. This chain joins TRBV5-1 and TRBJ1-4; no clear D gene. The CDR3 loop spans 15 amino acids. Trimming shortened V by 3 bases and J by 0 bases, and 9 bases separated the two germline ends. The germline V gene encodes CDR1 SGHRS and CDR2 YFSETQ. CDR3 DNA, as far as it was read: TGCGCCAGCAGCTCCCAATTTGCAACTAATGAAAAA. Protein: CASSSQFATNEK. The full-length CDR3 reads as CASSSQFATNEKLFF.

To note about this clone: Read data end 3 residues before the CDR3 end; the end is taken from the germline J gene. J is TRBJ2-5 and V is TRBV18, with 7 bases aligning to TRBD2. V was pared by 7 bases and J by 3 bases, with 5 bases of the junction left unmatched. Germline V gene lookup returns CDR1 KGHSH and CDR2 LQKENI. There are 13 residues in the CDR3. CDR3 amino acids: CASLSGEEETQYF. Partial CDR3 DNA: TGTGCCAGCTTAAGCGGGGAGGAAGAGACC.

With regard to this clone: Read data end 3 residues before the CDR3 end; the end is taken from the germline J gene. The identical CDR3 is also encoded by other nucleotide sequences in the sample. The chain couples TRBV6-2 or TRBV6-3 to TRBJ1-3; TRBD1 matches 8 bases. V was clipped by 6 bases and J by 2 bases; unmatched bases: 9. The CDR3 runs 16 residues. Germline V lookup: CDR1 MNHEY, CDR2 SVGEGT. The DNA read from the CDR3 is TGTGCCAGCAGAAACGGACAGGGACCCGCTGGAAACACC. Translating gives CASRNGQGPAGNT. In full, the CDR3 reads CASRNGQGPAGNTIYF.

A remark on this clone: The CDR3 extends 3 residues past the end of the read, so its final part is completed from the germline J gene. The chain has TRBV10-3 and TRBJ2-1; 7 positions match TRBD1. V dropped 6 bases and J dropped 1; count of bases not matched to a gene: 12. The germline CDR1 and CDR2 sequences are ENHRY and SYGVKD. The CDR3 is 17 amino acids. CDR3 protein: CAISDGTVFSSYNEQFF. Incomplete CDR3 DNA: TGTGCCATCAGCGACGGGACAGTTTTTTCTTCCTACAATGAG.

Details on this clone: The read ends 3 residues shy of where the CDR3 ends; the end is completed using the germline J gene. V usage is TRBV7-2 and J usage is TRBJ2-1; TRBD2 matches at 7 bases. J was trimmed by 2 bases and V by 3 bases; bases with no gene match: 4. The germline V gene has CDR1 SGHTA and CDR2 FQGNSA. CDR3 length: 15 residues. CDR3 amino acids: CASSLAGGTYNEQFF. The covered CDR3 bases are TGTGCCAGCAGCTTGGCCGGGGGGACCTACAATGAG.